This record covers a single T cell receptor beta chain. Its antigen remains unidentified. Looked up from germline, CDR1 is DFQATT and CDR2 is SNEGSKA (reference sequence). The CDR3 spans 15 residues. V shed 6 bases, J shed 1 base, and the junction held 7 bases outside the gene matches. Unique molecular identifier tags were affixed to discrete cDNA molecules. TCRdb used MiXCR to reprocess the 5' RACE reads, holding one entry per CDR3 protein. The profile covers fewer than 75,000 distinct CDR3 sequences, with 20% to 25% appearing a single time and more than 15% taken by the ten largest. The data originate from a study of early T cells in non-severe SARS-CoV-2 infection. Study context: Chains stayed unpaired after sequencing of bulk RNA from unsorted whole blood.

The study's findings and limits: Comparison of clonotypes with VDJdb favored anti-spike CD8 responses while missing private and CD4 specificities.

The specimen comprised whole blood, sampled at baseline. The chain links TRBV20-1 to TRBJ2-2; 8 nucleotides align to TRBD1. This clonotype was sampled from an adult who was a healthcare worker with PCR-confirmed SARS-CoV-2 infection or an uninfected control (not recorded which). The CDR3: CSAGVGTGNTGELFF. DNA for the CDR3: TGCAGTGCCGGAGTGGGGACAGGGAACACCGGGGAGCTGTTTTTT.